These 17 T cell receptor beta chains share one sample of origin, sequenced in a study of T cells after yellow fever vaccination. TCRdb called the 5' RACE reads again in MiXCR, with one record for every CDR3 protein. This sample yields some 48,000 distinct CDR3 sequences, of which approximately 6.3% are seen a single time; over 9.5% belongs to the top ten. The sequencing used PBMCs, either bulk or a sorted T-cell subset (CD4+, CD8+, memory, or dextramer-sorted; not recorded which), collected 45 days after the yellow fever booster vaccination. These receptors were taken from a man aged 25 to 40 who received the YFV17D yellow fever vaccine.

This clonotype appeared many times. V gene TRBV20-1 combines with J gene TRBJ2-7; 7 bases fit TRBD2. Germline-derived CDR1 and CDR2 are DFQATT and SNEGSKA (reference sequence). The CDR3 is made up of 12 amino acids. The CDR3 protein is CRAQRGSYEQYF. The CDR3 region has the DNA TGCAGGGCTCAGCGGGGATCCTACGAGCAGTACTTC.

The genes are TRBV19 and TRBJ1-1; no clear D. Germline values: CDR1 LNHDA, CDR2 SQIVND (reference sequence). The CDR3 consists of 14 residues. Trimming stripped 1 base from V and 4 bases from J, with 10 bases between. CDR3 amino acids: CASSIGKGGTEAFF. CDR3 DNA: TGTGCCAGTAGTATAGGGAAGGGCGGCACTGAAGCTTTCTTT.

This clonotype was seen ten or more times. This rearrangement joins TRBV7-9 to TRBJ1-1; D ambiguous. The CDR3 spans 16 residues. The V gene's germline CDR1 is SEHNR and CDR2 FQNEAQ (reference sequence). The germline V and J ends were trimmed by 5 bases and 0 bases, with 16 bases remaining between them. The CDR3 protein is CASSPFVQGMNTEAFF. CDR3 DNA: TGTGCCAGCAGCCCGTTTGTTCAAGGGATGAACACTGAAGCTTTCTTT.

This clonotype was counted many times. The rearrangement joins TRBV10-3 to TRBJ1-2; possible D gene TRBD1, 5 bases. Germline CDR1 ENHRY, CDR2 SYGVKD. Trimming stripped 3 bases from V and 7 bases from J, with 12 bases between. The CDR3 length is 13 residues. CDR3 sequence (DNA): TGTGCCATCAGTGATTCGAGACAGCTTGGCTACACCTTC. Translated: CAISDSRQLGYTF.

This clonotype was counted ten times or more. The rearrangement links TRBV20-1 to TRBJ2-1; 9 bases match TRBD1. CDR1 and CDR2 (germline): DFQATT, SNEGSKA (reference sequence). The CDR3 sequence is 15 residues long. Germline trimming cut 2 bases from V and 7 bases from J; bases unmatched to any gene: 9. CDR3 region: CSARRPPDRGNEQFF. CDR3 in DNA: TGCAGTGCTAGAAGGCCCCCGGACAGGGGAAATGAGCAGTTCTTC.

The chain carries TRBV6-2 or TRBV6-3 and TRBJ2-1, with 7 bases fitting TRBD1. V gave up 2 bases and J gave up 0 bases; unmatched junction bases: 7. CDR1 MNHEY and CDR2 SVGEGT come from the germline V gene. This CDR3 is built from 17 residues. The CDR3 sequence: CASSYPYRGSSYNEQFF. The CDR3 DNA reads as TGTGCCAGCAGTTACCCGTACAGGGGAAGCTCCTACAATGAGCAGTTCTTC.

This clonotype came up many times. The chain combines TRBV20-1 with TRBJ2-7; D may be TRBD1 or TRBD2 (5 bases each). CDR3 size: 12 residues. Trimming took off 3 bases at V and 2 bases at J, with 8 bases between the two ends. Germline-derived CDR1 and CDR2 are DFQATT and SNEGSKA (reference sequence). In DNA form, the CDR3 reads TGCAGTGCTAGTGGGGGTACCTACGAGCAGTACTTC. It encodes CSASGGTYEQYF.

This clonotype appeared many times. Mismatch with germline at one junction end may stem from a read error. This chain joins TRBV29-1 and TRBJ2-5, with 9 positions matching TRBD1. Per the germline V gene, CDR1 is SQVTM and CDR2 is ANQGSEA. This CDR3 has 11 residues. CDR3 in amino acids: CSVEEPGQGSF. The CDR3 DNA is TGCAGCGTTGAAGAGCCGGGACAGGGTAGCTTC.

This clonotype was counted at least ten times. The chain carries TRBV19 and TRBJ2-7; 15 nucleotides match TRBD2. Germline CDR1 and CDR2: LNHDA and SQIVND (reference sequence). The CDR3 extends over 15 amino acids. The CDR3, as DNA: TGTGCACGCGGGACTAGCGGGAGGAGAACCTACGAGCAGTACTTC. This encodes CARGTSGRRTYEQYF.

In its sample, this clonotype was seen a few times. This chain joins TRBV12-3 or TRBV12-4 and TRBJ1-5; 9 bases agree with TRBD1. Trimming at V came to 6 bases and at J to 7 bases, leaving 4 bases not matched to a gene. This CDR3 has 13 amino acids. The CDR3 is CASRRTGAQPQHF. CDR3 nucleotide sequence: TGTGCCAGCAGAAGGACAGGGGCCCAGCCCCAGCATTTT.

The V call is TRBV6-4, the J call TRBJ2-6; no definite D call. The germline V gene has CDR1 MRHNA and CDR2 SNTAGT. Trimming took 6 bases from V and 0 from J, leaving 21 bases between them. The CDR3 is 19 amino acids. The CDR3 loop is CASSPPWGAEISGANVLTF. The CDR3 coding sequence is TGTGCCAGCAGCCCGCCTTGGGGTGCGGAAATCTCTGGGGCCAACGTCCTGACTTTC.

This clonotype has ten or more counts. This chain joins TRBV20-1 and TRBJ2-1; 12 bases fit TRBD2. V shed 4 bases and J 10 bases; nucleotides not matched to a gene: 8. This CDR3 contains 14 residues. Germline-derived CDR1 and CDR2 are DFQATT and SNEGSKA (reference sequence). CDR3 nucleotides: TGCAGTGCTACCCTAGCGGGAGGGCCAGGGGAGCAGTTCTTC. Translating gives CSATLAGGPGEQFF.

This clonotype is medium-sized within its sample. This chain joins TRBV12-3 or TRBV12-4 and TRBJ2-1; tentatively, D is TRBD1 (6 bases). The CDR3 covers 14 residues. The V end was cut by 5 bases, the J end by 4 bases, with 12 bases between. CDR3 loop: CASSIRTEYNEQFF. For the CDR3, the DNA is TGTGCCAGCAGTATAAGGACAGAATACAATGAGCAGTTCTTC.

This clonotype has ten or more counts. The rearrangement links TRBV28 to TRBJ2-7, with a tentative D call TRBD1 (6 bases). Germline V CDR1 and CDR2: MDHEN, SYDVKM. Between the trimmed V and J ends, which lost 5 bases and 0 bases, there was a span of 8 bases. CDR3 length: 13 residues. The CDR3 nucleotides read TGTGCCAGCAGTGGGGACACCTCCTACGAGCAGTACTTC. Translated: CASSGDTSYEQYF.

This chain connects TRBV4-3 to TRBJ1-2; 7 nucleotides line up with TRBD1. Trimming at V came to 2 bases and at J to 8 bases, leaving 8 bases not matched to a gene. Per germline, CDR1 LGHNA and CDR2 YSLEER. The CDR3 consists of 14 residues. The CDR3 reads CASSQLTGERGYTF. The DNA for the CDR3 is TGCGCCAGCAGCCAACTTACAGGGGAGAGAGGCTACACCTTC.

The chain couples TRBV20-1 to TRBJ2-1; TRBD2 matches at 10 bases. Germline CDR1 and CDR2: DFQATT and SNEGSKA (reference sequence). There are 17 residues in the CDR3. Trimming cost V 2 bases and J 2 bases; bases outside gene matches: 9. CDR3 loop: CSARRRVGTSAYNEQFF. CDR3 bases: TGCAGTGCTAGACGCCGGGTGGGGACTAGCGCCTACAATGAGCAGTTCTTC.

This clonotype was detected only a few times. The V and J genes are TRBV20-1 and TRBJ2-7; D unresolved. The CDR3 covers 12 residues. Trimming cost V 1 base and J 4 bases, with 8 bases left between them. Germline CDR1 is DFQATT and CDR2 is SNEGSKA (reference sequence). CDR3 DNA sequence: TGCAGTGCTAGAGTGGATGGGTACGAGCAGTACTTC. Its protein is CSARVDGYEQYF.